Only a few counts were recorded for the clone carrying this T cell receptor (beta chain). The sample is drawn from a study of technical replicates of blood from a handful of donors. The CDR3 contains 12 residues. Germline values: CDR1 MNHEY, CDR2 SVGAGI. V was trimmed by 5 bases and J by 10 bases, leaving 11 bases between them. This table comes from immunoSEQ multiplex PCR, and its TCRdb copy is limited to in-frame clones, with some not included. The sample contains tens of thousands of clones, 80% to 90% of which appear only once. Sequencing was performed on PBMCs. The origin of this receptor is a human donor in good health. Some clones in this sample may be carry-over from other donors' samples. This chain joins TRBV6-5 and TRBJ1-4; possibly TRBD1 for D (6 bases). CDR3 protein: CASSPRGVKLFF. The CDR3 DNA follows: TGTGCCAGCAGTCCCAGGGGTGTAAAACTGTTTTTT.